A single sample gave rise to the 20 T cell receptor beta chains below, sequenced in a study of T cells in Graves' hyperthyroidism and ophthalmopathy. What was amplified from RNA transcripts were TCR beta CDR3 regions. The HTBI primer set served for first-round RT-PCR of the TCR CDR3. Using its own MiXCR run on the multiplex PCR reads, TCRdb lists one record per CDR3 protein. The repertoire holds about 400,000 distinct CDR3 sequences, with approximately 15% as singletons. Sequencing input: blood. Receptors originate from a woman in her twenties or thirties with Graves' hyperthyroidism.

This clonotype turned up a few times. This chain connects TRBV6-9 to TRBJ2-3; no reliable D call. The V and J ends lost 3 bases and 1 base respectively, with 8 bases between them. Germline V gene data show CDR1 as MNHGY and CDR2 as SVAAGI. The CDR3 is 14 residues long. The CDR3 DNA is TGTGCCAGCAGTTACGTCTCCCGCACAGATACGCAGTATTTT. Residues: CASSYVSRTDTQYF.

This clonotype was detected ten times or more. The CDR3 nucleotides are TGTGCCAGCAGCCAGGGGACTTCCTACAATGAGCAGTTCTTC. As protein: CASSQGTSYNEQFF. V gene TRBV3-1 combines with J gene TRBJ2-1; a weak D match, TRBD2 (6 bases). The germline CDR1 and CDR2 sequences are LGHDT and YNNKEL (reference sequence). Deletions cut 3 bases from V and 1 base from J, with 7 bases between. The CDR3 contains 14 residues.

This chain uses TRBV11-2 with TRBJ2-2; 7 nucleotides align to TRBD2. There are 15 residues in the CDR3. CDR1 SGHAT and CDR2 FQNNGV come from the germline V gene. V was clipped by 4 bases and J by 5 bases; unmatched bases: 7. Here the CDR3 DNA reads TGTGCCAGCAGCTCGCAGGGACTACAAACCGGGGAGCTGTTTTTT. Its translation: CASSSQGLQTGELFF.

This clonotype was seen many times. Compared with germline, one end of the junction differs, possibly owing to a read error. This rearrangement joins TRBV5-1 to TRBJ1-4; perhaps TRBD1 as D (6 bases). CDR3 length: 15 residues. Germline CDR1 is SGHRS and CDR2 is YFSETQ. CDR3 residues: CASSLVARGNEKLFF. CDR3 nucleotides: TGCGCCAGCAGTTTGGTCGCCAGGGGTAATGAAAAACTGTTTTTT.

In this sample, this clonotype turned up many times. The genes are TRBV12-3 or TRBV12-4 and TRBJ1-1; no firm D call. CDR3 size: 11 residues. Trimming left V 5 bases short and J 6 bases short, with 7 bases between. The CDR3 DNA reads TGTGCCAGCAGTACTGTTGCTGAAGCTTTCTTT. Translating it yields CASSTVAEAFF.

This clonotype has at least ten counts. The CDR3 coding sequence is TGCGCCAGCAGCCAAGACCCCGGGACACCGCGAGACGAGCAGTACTTC. The encoded protein is CASSQDPGTPRDEQYF. This rearrangement joins TRBV4-1 to TRBJ2-7; the D gene is possibly TRBD1 (6 bases). There are 16 residues in the CDR3. Germline V lookup: CDR1 MGHRA, CDR2 YSYEKL. Trimming shortened V by 0 bases and J by 5 bases, and 17 bases separated the two germline ends.

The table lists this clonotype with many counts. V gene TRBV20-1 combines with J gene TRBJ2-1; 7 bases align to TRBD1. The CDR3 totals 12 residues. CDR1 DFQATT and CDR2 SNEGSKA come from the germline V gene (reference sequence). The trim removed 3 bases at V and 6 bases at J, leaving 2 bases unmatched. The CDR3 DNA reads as TGCAGTGCTAGGACAGGGAGCAATGAGCAGTTCTTC. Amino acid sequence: CSARTGSNEQFF.

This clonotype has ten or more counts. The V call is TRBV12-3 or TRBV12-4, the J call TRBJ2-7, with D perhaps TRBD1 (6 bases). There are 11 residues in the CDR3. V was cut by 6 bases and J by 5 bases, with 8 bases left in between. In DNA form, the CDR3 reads TGTGCCAGCAGCCACAGGGACGAGCAGTACTTC. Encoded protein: CASSHRDEQYF.

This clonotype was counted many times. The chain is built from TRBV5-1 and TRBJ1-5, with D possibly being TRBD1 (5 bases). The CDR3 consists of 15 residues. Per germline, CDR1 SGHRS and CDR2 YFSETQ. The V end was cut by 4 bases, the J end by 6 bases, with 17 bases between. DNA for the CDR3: TGCGCCAGCAGCCCCTGGGGGGAGAGGGGTCAGCCCCAGCATTTT. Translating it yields CASSPWGERGQPQHF.

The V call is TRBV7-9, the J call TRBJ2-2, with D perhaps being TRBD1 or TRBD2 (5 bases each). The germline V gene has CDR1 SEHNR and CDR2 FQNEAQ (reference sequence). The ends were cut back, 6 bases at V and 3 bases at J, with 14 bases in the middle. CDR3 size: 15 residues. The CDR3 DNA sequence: TGTGCCAGCAGGATGGCAGGGCGGGACACCGGGGAGCTGTTTTTT. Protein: CASRMAGRDTGELFF.

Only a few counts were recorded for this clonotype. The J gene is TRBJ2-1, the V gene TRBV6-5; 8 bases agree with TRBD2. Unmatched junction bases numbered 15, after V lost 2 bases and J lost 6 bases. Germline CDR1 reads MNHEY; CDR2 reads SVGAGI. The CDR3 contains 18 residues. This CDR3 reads CASSYTPVVVAGPNEQFF. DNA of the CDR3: TGTGCCAGCAGTTACACCCCCGTGGTGGTAGCGGGGCCCAATGAGCAGTTCTTC.

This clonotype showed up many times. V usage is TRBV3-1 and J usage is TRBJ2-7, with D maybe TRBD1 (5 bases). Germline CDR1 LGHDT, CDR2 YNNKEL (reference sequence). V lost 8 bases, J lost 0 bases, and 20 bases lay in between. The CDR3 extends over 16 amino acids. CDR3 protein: CASAKRQDIASYEQYF. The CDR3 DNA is TGTGCCAGCGCCAAGAGGCAGGACATAGCCTCCTACGAGCAGTACTTC.

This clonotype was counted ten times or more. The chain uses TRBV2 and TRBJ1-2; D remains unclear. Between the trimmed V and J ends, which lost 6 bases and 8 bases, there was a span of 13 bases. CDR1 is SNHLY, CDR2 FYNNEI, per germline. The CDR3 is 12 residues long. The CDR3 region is CASRGEQEGYTF. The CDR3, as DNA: TGTGCCAGCAGGGGAGAGCAGGAGGGCTACACCTTC. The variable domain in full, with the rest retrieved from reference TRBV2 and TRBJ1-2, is EPEVTQTPSHQVTQMGQEVILRCVPISNHLYFYWYRQILGQKVEFLVSFYNNEISEKSEIFDDQFSVERPDGSNFTLKIRSTKLEDSAMYFCASRGEQEGYTFGSGTRLTVV.

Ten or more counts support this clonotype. The CDR3 protein is CASSLAGFSTDTQYF. The DNA for the CDR3 is TGTGCCAGCAGTTTAGCGGGATTTAGCACAGATACGCAGTATTTT. This sequence joins TRBV12-3 or TRBV12-4 and TRBJ2-3; D is ambiguous. V was cut by 0 bases and J by 0 bases, with 7 bases left in between. The CDR3 extends over 15 amino acids.

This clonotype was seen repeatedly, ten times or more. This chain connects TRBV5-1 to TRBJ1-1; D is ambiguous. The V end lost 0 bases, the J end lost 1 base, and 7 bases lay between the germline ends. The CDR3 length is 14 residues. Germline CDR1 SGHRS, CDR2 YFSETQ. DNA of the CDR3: TGCGCCAGCAGCTTGGGGGCGCAGAACACTGAAGCTTTCTTT. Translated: CASSLGAQNTEAFF.

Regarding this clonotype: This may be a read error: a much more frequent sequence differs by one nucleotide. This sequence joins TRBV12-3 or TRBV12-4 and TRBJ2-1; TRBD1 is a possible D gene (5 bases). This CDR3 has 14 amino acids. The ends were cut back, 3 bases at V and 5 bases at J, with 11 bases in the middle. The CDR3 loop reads CASSLVRTHNEQFF. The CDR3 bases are TGTGCCAGCAGTTTGGTCAGGACACACAATGAGCAGTTCTTC.

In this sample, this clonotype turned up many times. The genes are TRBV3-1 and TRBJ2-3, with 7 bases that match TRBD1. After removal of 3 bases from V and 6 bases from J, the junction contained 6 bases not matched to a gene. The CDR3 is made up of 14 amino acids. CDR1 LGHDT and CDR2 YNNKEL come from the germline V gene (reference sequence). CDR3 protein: CASSQDRRGDTQYF. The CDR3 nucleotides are TGTGCCAGCAGCCAGGACAGGAGAGGGGATACGCAGTATTTT.

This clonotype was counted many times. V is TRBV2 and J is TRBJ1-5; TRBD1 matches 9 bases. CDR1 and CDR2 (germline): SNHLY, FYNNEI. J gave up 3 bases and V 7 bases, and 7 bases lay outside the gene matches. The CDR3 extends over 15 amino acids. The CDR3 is CASTPGQGTNQPQHF. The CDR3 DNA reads TGTGCCAGCACCCCGGGACAGGGAACCAATCAGCCCCAGCATTTT. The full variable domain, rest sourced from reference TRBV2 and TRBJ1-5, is EPEVTQTPSHQVTQMGQEVILRCVPISNHLYFYWYRQILGQKVEFLVSFYNNEISEKSEIFDDQFSVERPDGSNFTLKIRSTKLEDSAMYFCASTPGQGTNQPQHFGDGTRLSIL.

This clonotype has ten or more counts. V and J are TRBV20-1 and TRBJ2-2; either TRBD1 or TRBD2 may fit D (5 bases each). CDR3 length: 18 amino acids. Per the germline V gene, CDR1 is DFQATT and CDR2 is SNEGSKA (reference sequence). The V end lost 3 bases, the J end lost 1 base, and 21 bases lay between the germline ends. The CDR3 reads CSASPGPKGSGNTGELFF. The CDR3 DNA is TGCAGTGCTAGCCCTGGCCCCAAGGGGAGCGGGAACACCGGGGAGCTGTTTTTT.

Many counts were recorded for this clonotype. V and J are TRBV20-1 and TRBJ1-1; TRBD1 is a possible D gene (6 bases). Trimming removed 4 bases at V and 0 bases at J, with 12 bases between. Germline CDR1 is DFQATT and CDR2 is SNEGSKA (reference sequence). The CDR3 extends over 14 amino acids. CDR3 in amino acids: CSANVQGVNTEAFF. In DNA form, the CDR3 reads TGCAGTGCTAACGTACAGGGAGTGAACACTGAAGCTTTCTTT.